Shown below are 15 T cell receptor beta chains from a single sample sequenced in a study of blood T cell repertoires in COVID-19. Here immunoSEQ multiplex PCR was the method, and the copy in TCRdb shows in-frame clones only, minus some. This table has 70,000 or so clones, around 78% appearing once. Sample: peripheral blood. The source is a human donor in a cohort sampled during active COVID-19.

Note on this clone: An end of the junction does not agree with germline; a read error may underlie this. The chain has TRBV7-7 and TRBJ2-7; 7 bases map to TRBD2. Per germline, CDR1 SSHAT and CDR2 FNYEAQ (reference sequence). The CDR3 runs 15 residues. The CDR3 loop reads CASSLGSGSSYEQYF. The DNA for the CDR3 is TGTGCTAGCAGCTTAGGTAGCGGGTCCTCCTACGAGCAGTACTTC.

This chain's CDR3 is CASRTGGNVQPQHF. Written as DNA, the CDR3 is TGTGCCAGCAGAACAGGGGGCAACGTTCAGCCCCAGCATTTT. The V and J genes are TRBV28 and TRBJ1-5; TRBD1 matches at 9 bases. Germline trimming cut 6 bases from V and 6 bases from J; bases unmatched to any gene: 6. This CDR3 region has 14 residues. CDR1 MDHEN and CDR2 SYDVKM come from the germline V gene.

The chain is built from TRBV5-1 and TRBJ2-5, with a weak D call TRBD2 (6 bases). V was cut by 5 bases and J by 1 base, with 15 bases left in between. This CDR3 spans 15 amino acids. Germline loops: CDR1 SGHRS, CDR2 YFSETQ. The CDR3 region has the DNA TGCGCCAGCAGACCTACGGGGGTATCCCAAGAGACCCAGTACTTC. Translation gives CASRPTGVSQETQYF.

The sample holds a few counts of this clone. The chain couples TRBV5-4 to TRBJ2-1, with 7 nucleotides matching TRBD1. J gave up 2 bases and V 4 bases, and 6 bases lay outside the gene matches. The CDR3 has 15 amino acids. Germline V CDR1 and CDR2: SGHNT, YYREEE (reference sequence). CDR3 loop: CASSRDRAPYNEQFF. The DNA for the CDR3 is TGTGCCAGCAGCCGTGACAGGGCCCCCTACAATGAGCAGTTCTTC.

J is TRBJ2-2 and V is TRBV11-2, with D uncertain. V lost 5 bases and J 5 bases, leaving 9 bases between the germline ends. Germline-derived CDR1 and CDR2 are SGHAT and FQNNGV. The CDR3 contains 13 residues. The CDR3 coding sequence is TGTGCCAGCAGCCCATTCGCGACCGGGGAGCTGTTTTTT. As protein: CASSPFATGELFF. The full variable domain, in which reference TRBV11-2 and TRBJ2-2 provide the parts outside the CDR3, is EAGVAQSPRYKIIEKRQSVAFWCNPISGHATLYWYQQILGQGPKLLIQFQNNGVVDDSQLPKDRFSAERLKGVDSTLKIQPAKLEDSAVYLCASSPFATGELFFGEGSRLTVL.

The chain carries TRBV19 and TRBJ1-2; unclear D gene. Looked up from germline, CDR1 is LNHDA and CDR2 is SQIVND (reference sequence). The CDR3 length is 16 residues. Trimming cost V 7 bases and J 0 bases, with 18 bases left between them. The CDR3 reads CASKTGLVSTNYGYTF. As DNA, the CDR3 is TGTGCCAGTAAAACGGGTTTGGTTTCTACTAACTATGGCTACACCTTC.

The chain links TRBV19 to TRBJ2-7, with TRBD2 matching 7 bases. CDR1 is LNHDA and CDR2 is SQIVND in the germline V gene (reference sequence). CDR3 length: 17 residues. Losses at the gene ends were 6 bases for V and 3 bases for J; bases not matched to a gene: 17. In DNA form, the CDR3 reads TGTGCCAGTAGCCGGATGGGAGCGGGACGGCAAAACTACGAGCAGTACTTC. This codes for CASSRMGAGRQNYEQYF. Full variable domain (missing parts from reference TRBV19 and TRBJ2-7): DGGITQSPKYLFRKEGQNVTLSCEQNLNHDAMYWYRQDPGQGLRLIYYSQIVNDFQKGDIAEGYSVSREKKESFPLTVTSAQKNPTAFYLCASSRMGAGRQNYEQYFGPGTRLTVT.

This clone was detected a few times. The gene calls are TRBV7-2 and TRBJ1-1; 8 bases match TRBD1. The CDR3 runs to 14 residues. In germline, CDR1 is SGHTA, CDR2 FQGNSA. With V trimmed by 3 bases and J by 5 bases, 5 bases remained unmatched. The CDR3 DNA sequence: TGTGCCAGCAGCTTTCAGGGGGCCCTGACTGAAGCTTTCTTT. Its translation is CASSFQGALTEAFF.

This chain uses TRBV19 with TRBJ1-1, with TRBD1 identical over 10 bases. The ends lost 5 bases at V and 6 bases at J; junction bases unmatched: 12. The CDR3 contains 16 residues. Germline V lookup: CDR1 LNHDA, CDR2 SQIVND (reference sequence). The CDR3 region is CASSAPGQGIRAEAFF. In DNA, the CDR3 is TGTGCCAGTAGTGCCCCGGGACAGGGGATACGTGCTGAAGCTTTCTTT.

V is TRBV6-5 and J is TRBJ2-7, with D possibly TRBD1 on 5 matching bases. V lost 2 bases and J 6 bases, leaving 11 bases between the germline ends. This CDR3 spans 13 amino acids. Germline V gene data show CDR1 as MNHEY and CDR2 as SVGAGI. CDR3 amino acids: CASSYRGGGEQYF. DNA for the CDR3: TGTGCCAGCAGTTACAGGGGCGGTGGCGAGCAGTACTTC.

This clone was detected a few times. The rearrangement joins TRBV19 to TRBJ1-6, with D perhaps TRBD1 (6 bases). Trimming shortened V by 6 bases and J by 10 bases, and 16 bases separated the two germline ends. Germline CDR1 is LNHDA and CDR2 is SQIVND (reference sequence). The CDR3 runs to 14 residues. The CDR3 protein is CASSIKGEGSPLHF. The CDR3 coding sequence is TGTGCCAGTAGCATCAAGGGGGAAGGGTCACCCCTCCACTTT.

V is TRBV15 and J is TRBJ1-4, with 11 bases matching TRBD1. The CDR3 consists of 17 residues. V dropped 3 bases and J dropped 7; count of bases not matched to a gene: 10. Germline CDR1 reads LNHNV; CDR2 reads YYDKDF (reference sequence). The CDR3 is CATSSRRGQGAAEKLFF. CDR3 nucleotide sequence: TGTGCCACCAGCAGTCGAAGAGGACAGGGGGCGGCTGAAAAACTGTTTTTT.

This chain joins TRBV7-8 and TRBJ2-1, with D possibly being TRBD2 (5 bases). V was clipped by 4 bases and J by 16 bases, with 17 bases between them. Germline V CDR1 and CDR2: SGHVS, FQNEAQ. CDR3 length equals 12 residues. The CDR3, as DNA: TGTGCCAGCAGCTCTACCCGGGGTGGGTTTTTCTTC. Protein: CASSSTRGGFFF. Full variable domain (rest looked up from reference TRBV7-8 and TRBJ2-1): GAGVSQSPRYKVAKRGQDVALRCDPISGHVSLFWYQQALGQGPEFLTYFQNEAQLDKSGLPSDRFFAERPEGSVSTLKIQRTQQEDSAVYLCASSSTRGGFFFGPGTRLTVL.

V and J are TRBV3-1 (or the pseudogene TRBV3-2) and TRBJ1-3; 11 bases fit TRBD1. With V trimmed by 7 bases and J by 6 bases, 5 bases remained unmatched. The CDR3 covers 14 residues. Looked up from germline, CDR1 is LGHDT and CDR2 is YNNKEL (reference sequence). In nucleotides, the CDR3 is TGTGCCAGCACCCAGGGACAGGGGGAAAACACCATATATTTT. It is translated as CASTQGQGENTIYF.

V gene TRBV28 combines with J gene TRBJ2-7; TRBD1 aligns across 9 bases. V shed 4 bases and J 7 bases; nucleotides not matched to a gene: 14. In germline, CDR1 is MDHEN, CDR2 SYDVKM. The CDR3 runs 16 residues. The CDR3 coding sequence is TGTGCCAGCAGTTCCTCCGGGACAGGGACCTTTGTTGAGCAGTACTTC. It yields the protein CASSSSGTGTFVEQYF. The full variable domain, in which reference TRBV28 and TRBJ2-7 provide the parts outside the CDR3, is DVKVTQSSRYLVKRTGEKVFLECVQDMDHENMFWYRQDPGLGLRLIYFSYDVKMKEKGDIPEGYSVSREKKERFSLILESASTNQTSMYLCASSSSGTGTFVEQYFGPGTRLTVT.